This passage covers 7 T cell receptor beta chains from one sample sequenced in a study of blood T cell repertoires in COVID-19. Using immunoSEQ multiplex PCR, the repertoire was profiled, and TCRdb retains in-frame clones only, with some absent. The sample yields some 83,000 clones, more than 70% seen once. The sample comprised peripheral blood. Receptor source: a woman of 80 years or more with acute or convalescent COVID-19.

V usage is TRBV19 and J usage is TRBJ2-3, with D unresolved. CDR3 size: 14 residues. Germline values: CDR1 LNHDA, CDR2 SQIVND (reference sequence). V dropped 3 bases and J dropped 4 bases, with 11 bases sitting between them. This CDR3 reads CASSIAPSPDTQYF. The CDR3 region has the DNA TGTGCCAGTAGTATCGCCCCAAGCCCAGATACGCAGTATTTT.

This chain joins TRBV6-1 and TRBJ1-1; D gene unclear. This CDR3 contains 16 residues. Trimming cost V 0 bases and J 6 bases, with 17 bases left between them. Germline V CDR1 and CDR2: MNHNS, SASEGT. The CDR3 DNA is TGTGCCAGCAGTGAAGCGTATCAAGAGGGTTTGGCTGAAGCTTTCTTT. Its protein product is CASSEAYQEGLAEAFF.

The rearrangement links TRBV18 to TRBJ1-4; no definite D call. The V end was cut by 3 bases, the J end by 7 bases, with 9 bases between. Germline V gene lookup returns CDR1 KGHSH and CDR2 LQKENI. CDR3 length equals 13 residues. The CDR3 coding sequence is TGTGCCAGCTCACCGTCCGTCGGTGAAAAACTGTTTTTT. Protein product: CASSPSVGEKLFF.

The chain combines TRBV5-6 with TRBJ2-3; TRBD2 matches 7 bases. The V segment lost 2 bases and the J segment 13 bases; nucleotides outside the gene matches: 4. This CDR3 is built from 11 residues. CDR1 and CDR2 from the germline V gene are SGHDT and YYEEEE. DNA for the CDR3: TGTGCCAGCAGCTTCAGCGGGGTTGAGTATTTT. The encoded protein is CASSFSGVEYF.

This chain joins TRBV7-2 and TRBJ1-3, with 7 bases fitting TRBD1. The V gene's germline CDR1 is SGHTA and CDR2 FQGNSA. The J segment lost 3 bases and the V segment lost 2 bases, leaving 7 bases of the junction unmatched. CDR3 size: 16 residues. CDR3 bases: TGTGCCAGCAGCTTAAGACAGGGCGGAGATGGAAACACCATATATTTT. Protein: CASSLRQGGDGNTIYF.

V gene TRBV6-5 combines with J gene TRBJ1-6; tentatively, D is TRBD1 (6 bases). This CDR3 comprises 14 residues. V lost 0 bases and J lost 10, with 10 bases in between. The germline V gene has CDR1 MNHEY and CDR2 SVGAGI. The CDR3 sequence: CASSYSKGVSPLHF. Here the CDR3 DNA reads TGTGCCAGCAGTTACTCTAAGGGGGTCTCACCCCTCCACTTT.

The J gene is TRBJ1-1, the V gene TRBV13; D remains unclear. CDR3 length: 12 amino acids. Germline CDR1 reads PRHDT; CDR2 reads FYEKMQ (reference sequence). V was shortened by 1 base and J by 5 bases, with 5 bases between the two germline ends. In nucleotides, the CDR3 is TGTGCCAGCAGCTTAGTTCGTACTGAAGCTTTCTTT. This translates into CASSLVRTEAFF.